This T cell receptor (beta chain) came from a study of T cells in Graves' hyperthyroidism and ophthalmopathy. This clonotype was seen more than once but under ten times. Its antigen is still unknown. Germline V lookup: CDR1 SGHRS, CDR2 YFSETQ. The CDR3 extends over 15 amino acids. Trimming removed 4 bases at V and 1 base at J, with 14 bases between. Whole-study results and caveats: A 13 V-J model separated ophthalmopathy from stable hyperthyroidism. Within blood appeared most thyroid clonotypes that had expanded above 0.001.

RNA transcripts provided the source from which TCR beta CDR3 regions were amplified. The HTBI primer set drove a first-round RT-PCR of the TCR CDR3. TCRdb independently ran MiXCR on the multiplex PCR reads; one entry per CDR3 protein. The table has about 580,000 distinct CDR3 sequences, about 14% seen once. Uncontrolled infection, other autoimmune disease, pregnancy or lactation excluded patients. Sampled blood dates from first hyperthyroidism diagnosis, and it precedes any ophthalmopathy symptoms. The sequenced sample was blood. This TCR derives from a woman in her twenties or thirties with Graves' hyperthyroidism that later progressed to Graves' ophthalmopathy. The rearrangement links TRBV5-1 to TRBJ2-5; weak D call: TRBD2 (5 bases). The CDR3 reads CASSPGSSAQETQYF. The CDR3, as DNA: TGCGCCAGCAGCCCGGGAAGTAGCGCCCAAGAGACCCAGTACTTC.